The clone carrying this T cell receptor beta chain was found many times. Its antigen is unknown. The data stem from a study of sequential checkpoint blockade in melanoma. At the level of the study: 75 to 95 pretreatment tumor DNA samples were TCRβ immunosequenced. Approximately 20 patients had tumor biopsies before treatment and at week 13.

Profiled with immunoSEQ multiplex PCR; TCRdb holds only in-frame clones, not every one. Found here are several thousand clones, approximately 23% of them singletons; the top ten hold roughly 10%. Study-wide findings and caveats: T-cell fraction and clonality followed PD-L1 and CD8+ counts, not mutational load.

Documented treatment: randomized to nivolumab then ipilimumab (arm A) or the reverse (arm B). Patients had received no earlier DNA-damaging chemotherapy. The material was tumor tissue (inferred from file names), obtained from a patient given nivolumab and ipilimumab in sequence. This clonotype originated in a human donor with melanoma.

The DNA for the CDR3 is TGTGCCAGCAGTTTAGGGCAGCGTCCAAACATTCAGTACTTC. Translation: CASSLGQRPNIQYF. The chain recombines TRBV6-8 with TRBJ2-4; no clear D gene. The CDR3 loop spans 14 amino acids. Trimming took 4 bases from V and 6 from J, leaving 13 bases between them. Germline assignment: CDR1 MNHGY and CDR2 SAAAGT.